Listed below are T cell receptor beta chains from one sample, sequenced in a study of cytomegalovirus exposure and HLA in healthy donors. The assay was immunoSEQ multiplex PCR, and TCRdb's table has in-frame clones only and misses some. Among roughly 200,000 clones listed, 70% to 80% were seen once. Material: PBMCs. All receptors derive from a male donor in good health and CMV-seronegative. CDR3s include the opening cysteine and the closing phenylalanine or tryptophan. The order of the fields is J gene, D gene, V gene, clone size, CDR3 protein, CDR3 DNA. A D gene is named only where the DNA matches it firmly. The listing skips clone size in some rows; elsewhere it reads once, few, many or a size class.

>TRBJ1-3|-|TRBV5-4|-
CASSLAPQKGNTIYF
TGTGCCAGCAGCTTGGCCCCGCAGAAAGGAAACACCATATATTTT
>TRBJ2-2|TRBD1|TRBV10-3|-
CAISPSGTAYNTGELFF
TGTGCCATCAGTCCGTCCGGGACAGCCTATAACACCGGGGAGCTGTTTTTT
>TRBJ2-1|-|TRBV5-8|-
CASNMPLATGYNEQFF
TGTGCCAGCAACATGCCACTAGCTACCGGGTACAATGAGCAGTTCTTC
>TRBJ1-2|-|TRBV30|-
CAWGPGLGLMGF
TGTGCCTGGGGGCCGGGACTTGGTCTGATGGGGTTC
>TRBJ1-2|TRBD1|TRBV7-8|-
CASSLGRTGTGNNYGYTF
TGTGCCAGCAGCTTAGGACGTACCGGGACAGGGAATAACTATGGCTACACCTTC
>TRBJ2-5|-|TRBV30|-
CAWSAQAGQETQYF
TGTGCCTGGAGTGCGCAGGCAGGGCAAGAGACCCAGTACTTC
>TRBJ2-7|-|TRBV18|-
CASSPGGHEQYF
TGTGCCAGCTCACCAGGAGGCCACGAGCAGTACTTC
>TRBJ1-1|-|TRBV10-3|-
CAISDGGGAEMNTEAFF
TGTGCCATCAGTGACGGGGGAGGAGCTGAGATGAACACTGAAGCTTTCTTT
>TRBJ1-6|TRBD1|TRBV6-5|-
CASSSRGQGQRSPLHF
TGTGCCAGCAGTTCCAGGGGACAGGGGCAAAGGTCACCCCTCCACTTT
>TRBJ2-1|TRBD2|TRBV5-4|-
CASSFGLAGAIGEQFF
TGTGCCAGCAGCTTCGGACTAGCGGGAGCGATAGGTGAGCAGTTCTTC
>TRBJ1-5|TRBD1|TRBV19|few
CASSIGRTGGGQPQHF
TGTGCCAGTAGTATAGGCAGGACAGGGGGCGGTCAGCCCCAGCATTTT
>TRBJ1-2|-|TRBV30|-
CAWSIAGAGYGYTF
TGTGCCTGGAGTATTGCGGGAGCGGGCTATGGCTACACCTTC
>TRBJ2-5|TRBD1|TRBV11-1|-
CASTSGQGEIETQYF
TGTGCCAGCACCTCCGGACAGGGGGAGATCGAGACCCAGTACTTC
>TRBJ1-1|-|TRBV5-1|-
CASSWEGGTEAFF
TGCGCCAGCAGCTGGGAGGGGGGCACTGAAGCTTTCTTT
>TRBJ1-2|-|TRBV28|few
CAVQEGNYGYTF
TGTGCCGTCCAGGAGGGGAACTATGGCTACACCTTC
>TRBJ1-5|-|TRBV4-1|-
CASSQATGIQPQHF
TGCGCCAGCAGCCAAGCCACAGGGATCCAGCCCCAGCATTTT
>TRBJ1-2|-|TRBV20-1|-
CSARVNGYTF
TGCAGTGCTAGAGTTAATGGCTACACCTTC
>TRBJ2-5|-|TRBV7-2|-
CASSPRVTETQYF
TGTGCCAGCAGCCCGAGGGTCACCGAGACCCAGTACTTC
>TRBJ1-1|-|TRBV6-5|-
CASSPWEGLGTEAFF
TGTGCCAGCAGTCCCTGGGAGGGGTTAGGCACTGAAGCTTTCTTT
>TRBJ1-1|-|TRBV2|-
CASSGTRGNTEAFF
TGTGCCAGCAGTGGGACCAGGGGGAACACTGAAGCTTTCTTT
>TRBJ2-6|-|TRBV5-4|-
CASSRKLNSGANVLTF
TGTGCCAGCAGCCGAAAACTCAACTCTGGGGCCAACGTCCTGACTTTC
>TRBJ2-1|-|TRBV6-5|-
CASTATGSSYNEQFF
TGTGCCAGCACTGCGACGGGGAGCTCCTACAATGAGCAGTTCTTC
>TRBJ1-5|TRBD1|TRBV30|once
CAWSRGQGMWQPQHF
TGTGCCTGGAGTAGGGGGCAGGGAATGTGGCAGCCCCAGCATTTT